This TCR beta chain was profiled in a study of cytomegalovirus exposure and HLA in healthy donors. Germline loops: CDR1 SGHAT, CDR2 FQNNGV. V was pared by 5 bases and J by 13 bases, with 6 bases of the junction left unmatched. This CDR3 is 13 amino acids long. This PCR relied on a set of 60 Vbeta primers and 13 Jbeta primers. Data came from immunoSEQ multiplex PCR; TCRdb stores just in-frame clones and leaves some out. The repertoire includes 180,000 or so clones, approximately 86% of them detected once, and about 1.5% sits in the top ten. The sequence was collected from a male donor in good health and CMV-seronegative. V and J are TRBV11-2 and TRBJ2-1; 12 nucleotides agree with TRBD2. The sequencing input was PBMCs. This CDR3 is CASSPRTSGKQFF. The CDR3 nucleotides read TGTGCCAGCAGCCCCCGGACTAGCGGGAAACAGTTCTTC.